A selection of T cell receptor beta chains follows, all from one sample in a study of breast tumors, draining lymph nodes, adjacent tissues. TCRdb itself ran the multiplex PCR reads through MiXCR, one entry per CDR3 protein. The sample lists about 130,000 distinct CDR3 sequences; less than 25% were seen once. Sequences were obtained from axillary lymph node tissue. These receptors came from a female donor with breast cancer. Some clones in this sample may be carry-over from other donors' samples. Each CDR3 is given with its conserved first and last residue. D genes are given only for firm matches. Clone size is given as how often the clone was seen (once, few, many) or a class if it is expanded.

TRBJ2-7,TRBV2,-,14,many,CASNPDRISYEQYF,TGTGCCAGCAATCCAGACAGGATCTCCTACGAGCAGTACTTC
TRBJ2-5,TRBV20-1,TRBD2,17,once,CSAREFRSGRAGETQYF,TGCAGTGCTAGAGAGTTTAGGAGCGGGAGGGCCGGGGAGACCCAGTACTTC
TRBJ2-2,TRBV12-5,-,12,many,CASEYISGELFF,TGTGCTAGTGAATACATCAGCGGGGAGCTGTTTTTT
TRBJ2-2,TRBV4-2,-,14,many,CASSPPTQTGELFF,TGTGCCAGCAGCCCACCTACCCAAACCGGGGAGCTGTTTTTT
TRBJ2-7,TRBV7-9,-,15,many,CASSLRKQGPYEQYF,TGTGCCAGCAGCCTAAGGAAGCAGGGCCCCTACGAGCAGTACTTC
TRBJ2-2,TRBV7-7,-,15,many,CASSYSTGTTGELFF,TGTGCTAGCAGCTATTCCACAGGAACCACCGGGGAGCTGTTTTTT
TRBJ2-1,TRBV7-9,TRBD2,15,many,CASTPLAGPHNEQFF,TGTGCCAGCACCCCACTAGCGGGTCCACACAATGAGCAGTTCTTC
TRBJ1-4,TRBV6-5,TRBD1,13,many,CASSGDRGEKLFF,TGTGCCAGCAGTGGCGACAGGGGGGAAAAACTGTTTTTT
TRBJ1-2,TRBV19,-,16,many,CASSSAFGQGGYGYTF,TGTGCCAGTAGTTCGGCTTTTGGGCAGGGTGGCTATGGCTACACCTTC
TRBJ1-2,TRBV20-1,-,15,many,CSASRHGAGNYGYTF,TGCAGTGCTAGCCGCCATGGAGCGGGTAACTATGGCTACACCTTC
TRBJ2-2,TRBV5-1,-,15,many,CASSEKTVNTGELFF,TGCGCCAGCAGCGAAAAGACAGTGAACACCGGGGAGCTGTTTTTT
TRBJ2-1,TRBV12-3/TRBV12-4,TRBD2,17,many,CASSPPSGRAGYNEQFF,TGTGCCAGCAGCCCCCCTAGCGGGAGGGCCGGGTACAATGAGCAGTTCTTC
TRBJ2-5,TRBV12-5,-,12,many,CASGLVGETQYF,TGTGCTAGTGGTTTGGTAGGTGAGACCCAGTACTTC